This T cell receptor (beta chain) stems from a study of blood T cells in healthy people across ages. The germline CDR1 and CDR2 sequences are MDHEN and SYDVKM. The V gene end was trimmed by 5 bases and the J gene end by 7 bases; junction bases not matched to a gene: 11. CDR3 size: 15 residues. A second about 7 to 11 cycle PCR used barcoded and J-beta primers. TCRdb analysed the 5' RACE reads with MiXCR anew, one entry per CDR3 protein. There are almost 550,000 distinct CDR3 sequences in the sample; around 24% occur only once, and 8.5% to 9.5% lies in the top ten. A further study also used this sample, focusing on T cells of mothers and their children.

Sequencing was carried out using blood. The gene calls are TRBV28 and TRBJ1-2; 9 positions agree with TRBD1. The clonotype comes from a boy younger than 18 in good health. The CDR3 nucleotides are TGTGCCAGCAGTCTTCTACCGGGACAGGGACTTGGCTACACCTTC. It encodes CASSLLPGQGLGYTF.